Below, 9 T cell receptor beta chains from the same sample are listed, as sequenced in a study of T cell changes during pregnancy in multiple sclerosis. Repertoires were generated with immunoSEQ multiplex PCR, while TCRdb's copy carries only in-frame clones and drops some. In the table there are more than 90,000 clones, almost 95% of which are singletons. This specimen was peripheral blood, taken after pregnancy. These receptors all stem from a female donor with multiple sclerosis, enrolled in a pregnancy study.

As to this clone: The junction differs from germline at one of its ends, possibly a read error. The CDR3 reads CASSLGRTGSYGQYF. The CDR3, as DNA: TGCGCCAGCAGCTTGGGCAGGACAGGTTCCTACGGGCAGTACTTC. This chain uses TRBV5-1 with TRBJ2-7; 7 bases match TRBD1. This CDR3 has 15 residues. Germline CDR1 and CDR2: SGHRS and YFSETQ.

The V and J genes are TRBV19 and TRBJ2-6, with 10 bases lining up with TRBD1. The CDR3 length is 19 residues. Germline CDR1 and CDR2: LNHDA and SQIVND (reference sequence). Losses at the gene ends were 1 base for V and 4 bases for J; bases not matched to a gene: 10. The CDR3 sequence: CASSIGGTGEFWGANVLTF. The DNA for the CDR3 is TGTGCCAGTAGTATAGGGGGGACAGGGGAGTTTTGGGGGGCCAACGTCCTGACTTTC.

The rearrangement uses TRBV19 and TRBJ1-5, with D perhaps TRBD1 (6 bases). Deletions cut 6 bases from V and 1 base from J, with 10 bases between. Per germline, CDR1 LNHDA and CDR2 SQIVND (reference sequence). The CDR3 length is 14 residues. CDR3 sequence (DNA): TGTGCCAGTAGGACGGACAGAAGCAATCAGCCCCAGCATTTT. Its protein product is CASRTDRSNQPQHF.

The gene calls are TRBV19 and TRBJ1-1; maybe TRBD1 (6 bases). The CDR3 consists of 13 residues. Germline V gene sequence: CDR1 LNHDA, CDR2 SQIVND (reference sequence). V dropped 8 bases and J dropped 1 base, with 11 bases sitting between them. The CDR3 protein is CASDQGSNTEAFF. CDR3 coding DNA: TGTGCCAGTGATCAGGGGTCGAACACTGAAGCTTTCTTT.

This chain joins TRBV30 and TRBJ2-7; D possibly corresponds to TRBD2 (5 bases). The CDR3 is 11 residues long. Germline lookup yields CDR1 GTSNPN and CDR2 SVGIG (reference sequence). Trimming removed 4 bases at V and 6 bases at J, with 10 bases between. DNA of the CDR3: TGTGCCTGGACCTGGAGCGGCGAGCAGTACTTC. Translating it yields CAWTWSGEQYF. Together with reference TRBV30 and TRBJ2-7, the CDR3 gives the full variable domain: SQTIHQWPATLVQPVGSPLSLECTVEGTSNPNLYWYRQAAGRGLQLLFYSVGIGQISSEVPQNLSASRPQDRQFILSSKKLLLSDSGFYLCAWTWSGEQYFGPGTRLTVT.

This chain uses TRBV6-1 with TRBJ1-2; 8 nucleotides line up with TRBD1. CDR1 and CDR2 from the germline V gene are MNHNS and SASEGT. This CDR3 spans 15 amino acids. V was clipped by 3 bases and J by 6 bases; unmatched bases: 9. The CDR3 loop is CASSDTRTGRDGYTF. The CDR3, as DNA: TGTGCCAGCAGTGATACTCGGACAGGGAGGGATGGCTACACCTTC.

The V gene is TRBV9, the J gene TRBJ2-7; 9 nucleotides agree with TRBD1. Looked up from germline, CDR1 is SGDLS and CDR2 is YYNGEE. V shed 4 bases, J shed 5 bases, and the junction held 13 bases outside the gene matches. The CDR3 length is 16 residues. The CDR3 spells CASSRGRTGENHEQYF. The CDR3 coding sequence is TGTGCCAGCAGCCGGGGTAGGACAGGGGAAAACCACGAGCAGTACTTC.

The chain employs TRBV6-5 and TRBJ1-1; D call uncertain. CDR3 length: 13 amino acids. Trimming shortened V by 6 bases and J by 6 bases, and 14 bases separated the two germline ends. The germline CDR1 and CDR2 sequences are MNHEY and SVGAGI. This chain's CDR3 is CASSYDPEAEAFF. The CDR3 bases are TGTGCCAGCAGCTACGACCCGGAGGCTGAAGCTTTCTTT.

The V gene is TRBV29-1, the J gene TRBJ2-1; a possible D gene is TRBD2 (5 bases). The CDR3 spans 12 residues. Trimming stripped 4 bases from V and 9 bases from J, with 13 bases between. Per the germline V gene, CDR1 is SQVTM and CDR2 is ANQGSEA. The CDR3 spells CSVVRVGSEQFF. The CDR3, as DNA: TGCAGCGTTGTAAGAGTGGGGAGTGAGCAGTTCTTC.